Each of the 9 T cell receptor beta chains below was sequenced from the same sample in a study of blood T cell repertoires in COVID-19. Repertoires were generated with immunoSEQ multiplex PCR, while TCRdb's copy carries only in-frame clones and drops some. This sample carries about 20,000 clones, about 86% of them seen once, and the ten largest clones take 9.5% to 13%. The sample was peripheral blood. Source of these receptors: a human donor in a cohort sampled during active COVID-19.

DNA for the CDR3: TGCAGCGTCACACTAGCGGGGCACAATGAGCAGTTCTTC. It translates to CSVTLAGHNEQFF. The chain joins TRBV29-1 to TRBJ2-1; 10 nucleotides agree with TRBD2. The CDR3 is 13 amino acids. V shed 6 bases, J shed 5 bases, and the junction held 4 bases outside the gene matches. Germline V gene data show CDR1 as SQVTM and CDR2 as ANQGSEA.

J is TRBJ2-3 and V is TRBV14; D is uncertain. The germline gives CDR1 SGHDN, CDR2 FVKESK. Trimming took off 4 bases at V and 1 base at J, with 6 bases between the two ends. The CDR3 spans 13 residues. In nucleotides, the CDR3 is TGTGCCAGCAGCCCCTCAGGCACAGATACGCAGTATTTT. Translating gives CASSPSGTDTQYF.

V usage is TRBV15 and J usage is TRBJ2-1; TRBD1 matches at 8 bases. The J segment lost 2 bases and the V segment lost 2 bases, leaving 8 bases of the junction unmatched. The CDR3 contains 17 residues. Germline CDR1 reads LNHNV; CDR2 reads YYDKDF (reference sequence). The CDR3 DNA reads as TGTGCCACCAGCAGAAATACAGGGGGACCAACCTACAATGAGCAGTTCTTC. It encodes CATSRNTGGPTYNEQFF.

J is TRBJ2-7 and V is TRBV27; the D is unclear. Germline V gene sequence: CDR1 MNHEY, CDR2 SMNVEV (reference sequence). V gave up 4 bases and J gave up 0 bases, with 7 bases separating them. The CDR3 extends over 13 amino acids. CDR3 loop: CASSSLYSYEQYF. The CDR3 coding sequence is TGTGCCAGCAGTTCGCTCTACTCCTACGAGCAGTACTTC.

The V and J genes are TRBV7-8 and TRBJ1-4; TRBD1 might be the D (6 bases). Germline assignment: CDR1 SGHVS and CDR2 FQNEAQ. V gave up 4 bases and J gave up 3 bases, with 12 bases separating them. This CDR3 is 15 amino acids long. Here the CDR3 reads CASSSPDRANEKLFF. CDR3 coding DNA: TGTGCCAGCAGCTCACCGGACAGAGCTAATGAAAAACTGTTTTTT.

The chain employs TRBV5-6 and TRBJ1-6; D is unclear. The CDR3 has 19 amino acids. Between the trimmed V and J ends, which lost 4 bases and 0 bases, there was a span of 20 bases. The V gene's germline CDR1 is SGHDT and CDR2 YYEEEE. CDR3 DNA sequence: TGTGCCAGCAGCATCACCCGGGGAGGGCCGAGCTCCTATAATTCACCCCTCCACTTT. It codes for CASSITRGGPSSYNSPLHF.

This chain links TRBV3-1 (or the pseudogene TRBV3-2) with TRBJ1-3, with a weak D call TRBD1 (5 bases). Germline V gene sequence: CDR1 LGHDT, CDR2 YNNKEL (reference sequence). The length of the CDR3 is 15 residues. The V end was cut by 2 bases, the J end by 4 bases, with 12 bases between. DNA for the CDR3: TGTGCCAGCAGCCAATTTCCAGGGCCCGGAAACACCATATATTTT. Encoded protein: CASSQFPGPGNTIYF.

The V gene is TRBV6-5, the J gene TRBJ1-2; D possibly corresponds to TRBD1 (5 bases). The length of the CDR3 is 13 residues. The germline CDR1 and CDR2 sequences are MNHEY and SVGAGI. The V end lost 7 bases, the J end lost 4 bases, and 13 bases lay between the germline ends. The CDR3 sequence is CASKEGLSYGYTF. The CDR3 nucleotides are TGTGCCAGCAAGGAGGGACTAAGCTATGGCTACACCTTC.

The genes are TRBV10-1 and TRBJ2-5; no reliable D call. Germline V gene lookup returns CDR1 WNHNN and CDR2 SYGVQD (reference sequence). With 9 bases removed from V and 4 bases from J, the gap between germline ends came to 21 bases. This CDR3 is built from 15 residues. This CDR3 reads CASLPRPSSLETQYF. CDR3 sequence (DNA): TGCGCCAGTCTCCCCAGGCCCTCCTCTTTAGAGACCCAGTACTTC.